This T cell receptor (beta chain) was found in a study of blood T cell repertoires in COVID-19. This clone was counted a single time. TCRdb keeps only in-frame clones here, not all; method: immunoSEQ multiplex PCR. This table holds 430,000 or so clones, approximately 90% found once. The CDR3 covers 15 residues. In germline, CDR1 is SEHNR, CDR2 FQNEAQ (reference sequence). Trimming pared 5 bases from V and 3 bases from J, leaving 16 bases between. V and J are TRBV7-9 and TRBJ1-2, with a tentative D call TRBD1 (6 bases). Sequencing was carried out using PBMCs or T cells enriched from blood (not recorded which). The TCR originated in a woman younger than 35 who had been exposed to COVID-19. The DNA for the CDR3 is TGTGCCAGCAGCCACAGTCCCAGGGGCGACTATGGCTACACCTTC. Translated, it gives CASSHSPRGDYGYTF.